This note documents a single T cell receptor beta chain sequence. What it recognizes is unknown. The CDR3 is made up of 17 amino acids. Germline values: CDR1 SGHNT, CDR2 YENEEA. The V segment lost 1 base and the J segment 5 bases; nucleotides outside the gene matches: 8. This specimen comes from a study of cytomegalovirus exposure and HLA in healthy donors. Notes on the study in general: Association of a missense DCLRE1C variant with TCR beta V- and J-gene trimming was reported in a later analysis. Later analysis suggested most CMV-associated TCR beta chains were HLA-restricted. The study listed under 200 cytomegalovirus-associated TCR beta chains.

Primers included in the PCR were 60 Vbeta and 13 Jbeta primers. Method: immunoSEQ multiplex PCR; TCRdb's copy keeps in-frame clones and lacks some. The sample records 200,000 or so clones, roughly 80% being singletons. The donors comprised healthy bone marrow donors. This receptor was identified in a woman aged 50 to 60 in good health and CMV-seropositive. Sequencing input: PBMCs. V and J are TRBV11-3 and TRBJ1-6, with 7 bases identical to TRBD1. CDR3 sequence: CASSLVFGQVNNSPLHF. The CDR3 DNA follows: TGTGCCAGCAGCTTAGTTTTCGGACAGGTCAATAATTCACCCCTCCACTTT.